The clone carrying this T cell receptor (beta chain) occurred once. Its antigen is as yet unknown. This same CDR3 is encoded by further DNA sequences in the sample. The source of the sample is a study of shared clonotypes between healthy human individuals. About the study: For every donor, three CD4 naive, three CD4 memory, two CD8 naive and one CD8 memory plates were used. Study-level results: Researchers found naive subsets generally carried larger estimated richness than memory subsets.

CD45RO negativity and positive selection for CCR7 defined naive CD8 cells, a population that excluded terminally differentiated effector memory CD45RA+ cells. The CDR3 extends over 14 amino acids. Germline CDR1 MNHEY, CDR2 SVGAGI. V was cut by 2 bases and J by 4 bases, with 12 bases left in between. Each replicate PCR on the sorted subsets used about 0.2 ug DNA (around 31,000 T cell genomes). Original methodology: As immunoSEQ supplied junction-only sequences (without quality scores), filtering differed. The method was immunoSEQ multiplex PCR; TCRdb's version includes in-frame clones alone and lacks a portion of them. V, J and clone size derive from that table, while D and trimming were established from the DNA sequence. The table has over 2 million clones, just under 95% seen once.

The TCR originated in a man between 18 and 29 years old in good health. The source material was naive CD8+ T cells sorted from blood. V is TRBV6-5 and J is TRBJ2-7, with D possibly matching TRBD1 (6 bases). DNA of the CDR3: TGTGCCAGCAGTTACGGGGGACAAGATTACGAGCAGTACTTC. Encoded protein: CASSYGGQDYEQYF.